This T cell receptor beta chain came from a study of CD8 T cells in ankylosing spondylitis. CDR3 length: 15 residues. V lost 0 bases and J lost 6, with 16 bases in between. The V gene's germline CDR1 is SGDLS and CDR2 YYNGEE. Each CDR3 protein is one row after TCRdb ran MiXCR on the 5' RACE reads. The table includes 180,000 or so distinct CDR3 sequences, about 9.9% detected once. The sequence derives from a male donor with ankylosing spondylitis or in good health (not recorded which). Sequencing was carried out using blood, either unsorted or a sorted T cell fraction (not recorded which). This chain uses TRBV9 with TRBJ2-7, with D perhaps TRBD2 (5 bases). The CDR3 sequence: CASSVATEGIGEQYF. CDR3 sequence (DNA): TGTGCCAGCAGCGTAGCTACCGAGGGAATTGGCGAGCAGTACTTC. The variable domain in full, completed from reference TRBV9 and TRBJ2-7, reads DSGVTQTPKHLITATGQRVTLRCSPRSGDLSVYWYQQSLDQGLQFLIQYYNGEERAKGNILERFSAQQFPDLHSELNLSSLELGDSALYFCASSVATEGIGEQYFGPGTRLTVT.